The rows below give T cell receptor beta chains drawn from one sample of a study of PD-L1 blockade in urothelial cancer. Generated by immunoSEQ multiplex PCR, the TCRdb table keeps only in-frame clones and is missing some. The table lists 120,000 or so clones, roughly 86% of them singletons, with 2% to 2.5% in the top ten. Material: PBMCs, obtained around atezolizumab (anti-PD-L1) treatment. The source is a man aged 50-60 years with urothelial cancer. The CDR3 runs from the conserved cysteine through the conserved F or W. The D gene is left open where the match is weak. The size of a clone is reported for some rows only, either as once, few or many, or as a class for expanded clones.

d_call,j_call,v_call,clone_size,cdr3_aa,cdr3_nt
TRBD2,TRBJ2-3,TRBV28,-,CASSSNSGISTDTQYF,TGTGCCAGCAGTTCCAATAGCGGGATTAGCACAGATACGCAGTATTTT
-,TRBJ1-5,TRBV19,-,CASSLIGGGYNQPQHF,TGTGCCAGTAGTCTTATTGGGGGAGGGTACAATCAGCCCCAGCATTTT
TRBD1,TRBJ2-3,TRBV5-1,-,CASSPRQGEADTQYF,TGCGCCAGCAGCCCGAGACAGGGGGAGGCAGATACGCAGTATTTT
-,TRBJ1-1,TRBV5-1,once,CASTPQGTNTEAFF,TGCGCCAGCACGCCCCAGGGGACGAACACTGAAGCTTTCTTT
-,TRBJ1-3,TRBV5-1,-,CASTTGGTGNTIYF,TGCGCCAGCACCACAGGAGGGACTGGAAACACCATATATTTT
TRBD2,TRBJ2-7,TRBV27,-,CASQLAGALEQYF,TGTGCCAGCCAACTAGCGGGAGCTCTCGAGCAGTACTTC
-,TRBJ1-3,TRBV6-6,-,CATRQGNGNTIYF,TGTGCGACGCGTCAGGGTAATGGAAACACCATATATTTT
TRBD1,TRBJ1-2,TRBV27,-,CASSSRDRVGYGYTF,TGTGCCAGCAGTTCTCGGGACAGGGTGGGCTATGGCTACACCTTC
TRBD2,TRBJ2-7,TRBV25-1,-,CASSGASGIYEQYF,TGTGCCAGCAGTGGGGCTAGCGGGATCTACGAGCAGTACTTC
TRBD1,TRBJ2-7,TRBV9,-,CASSVEDRGAYEQYF,TGTGCCAGCAGCGTAGAAGACAGGGGAGCCTACGAGCAGTACTTC
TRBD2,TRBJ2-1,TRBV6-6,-,CASSVAGEAGEQFF,TGTGCCAGCAGTGTAGCGGGAGAAGCTGGTGAGCAGTTCTTC
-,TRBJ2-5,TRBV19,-,CASSIPPGGYETQYF,TGTGCCAGTAGTATCCCTCCTGGGGGCTACGAGACCCAGTACTTC
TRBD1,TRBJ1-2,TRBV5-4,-,CAGVRDRGYGYTF,TGTGCCGGGGTCCGGGACAGGGGCTATGGCTACACCTTC
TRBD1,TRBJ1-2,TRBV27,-,CASSLEGAGGYTF,TGTGCCAGCAGTTTAGAGGGGGCCGGTGGCTACACCTTC
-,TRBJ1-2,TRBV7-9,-,CASSRGATNYGYTF,TGTGCCAGCAGCCGAGGTGCTACGAACTATGGCTACACCTTC
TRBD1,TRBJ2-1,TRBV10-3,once,CAMRRPGGEDEQFF,TGTGCCATGAGGCGGCCAGGGGGCGAGGATGAGCAGTTCTTC
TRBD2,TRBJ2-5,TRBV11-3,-,CASSRGLAGGPGETQYF,TGTGCCAGCAGCCGGGGACTAGCGGGAGGGCCAGGAGAGACCCAGTACTTC
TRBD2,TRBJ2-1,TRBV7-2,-,CASTPRLAGVYEQFF,TGTGCCAGCACCCCTCGTCTAGCGGGAGTGTATGAGCAGTTCTTC
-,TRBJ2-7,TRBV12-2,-,CASRLGGDEQYF,TGTGCAAGTCGCTTAGGCGGGGACGAGCAGTACTTC
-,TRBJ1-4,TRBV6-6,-,CASSSYRSTNEKLFF,TGTGCCAGCAGTTCCTACAGATCAACTAATGAAAAACTGTTTTTT
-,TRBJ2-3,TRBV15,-,CATSRARGDTQYF,TGTGCCACCAGCAGAGCTAGGGGAGATACGCAGTATTTT
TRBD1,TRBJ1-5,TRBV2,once,CASSRRGQGDQPQHF,TGTGCCAGCAGCCGAAGAGGGCAGGGGGATCAGCCCCAGCATTTT
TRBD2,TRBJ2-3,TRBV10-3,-,CAISDPGGSGTQYF,TGTGCCATCAGTGATCCGGGAGGGAGCGGTACGCAGTATTTT
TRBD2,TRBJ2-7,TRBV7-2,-,CASSGIAGAAGEQYF,TGTGCCAGCAGCGGGATAGCGGGAGCGGCGGGCGAGCAGTACTTC
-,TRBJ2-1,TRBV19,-,CASSPFGGGRRNEQFF,TGTGCCAGTAGTCCTTTCGGTGGAGGCCGAAGAAATGAGCAGTTCTTC
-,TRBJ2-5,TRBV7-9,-,CASTPLPRETQYF,TGTGCCAGCACCCCCCTTCCCCGGGAGACCCAGTACTTC
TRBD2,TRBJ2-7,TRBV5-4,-,CASRAGGTSGKREQYF,TGTGCCAGCAGGGCGGGGGGGACTAGCGGGAAGAGAGAGCAGTACTTC
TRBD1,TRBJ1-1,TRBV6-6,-,CASSSGYRGATEAFF,TGTGCCAGCAGTTCGGGGTACAGGGGGGCCACTGAAGCTTTCTTT
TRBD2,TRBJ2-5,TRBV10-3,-,CAISGTSGIKGETQYF,TGTGCCATCAGCGGGACTAGCGGGATCAAGGGGGAGACCCAGTACTTC
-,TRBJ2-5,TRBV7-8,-,CASSSLGGPQETQYF,TGTGCCAGCAGCTCCCTCGGCGGGCCTCAAGAGACCCAGTACTTC
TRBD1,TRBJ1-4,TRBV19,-,CASSLAGTGSEKLFF,TGTGCCAGTAGCCTTGCCGGGACAGGGAGTGAAAAACTGTTTTTT
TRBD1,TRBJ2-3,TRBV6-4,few,CASSAGTGGADTQYF,TGTGCCAGCAGTGCGGGGACAGGAGGGGCAGATACGCAGTATTTT
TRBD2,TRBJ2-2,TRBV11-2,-,CASTAPGTSQRELFF,TGTGCCAGCACCGCCCCCGGGACTAGTCAACGGGAGCTGTTTTTT
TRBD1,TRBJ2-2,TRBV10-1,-,CASRGTDNTGELFF,TGCGCCAGCAGGGGGACAGATAACACCGGGGAGCTGTTTTTT
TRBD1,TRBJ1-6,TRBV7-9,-,CASSGTGDLNSPLHF,TGTGCCAGCAGTGGGACAGGGGATTTGAATTCACCCCTCCACTTT
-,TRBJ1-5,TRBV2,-,CASLRENSNQPQHF,TGTGCCAGCCTAAGGGAGAATAGCAATCAGCCCCAGCATTTT
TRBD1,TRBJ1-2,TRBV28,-,CASVNAQGALTNYGYTF,TGTGCCAGTGTAAATGCCCAGGGGGCGCTTACTAACTATGGCTACACCTTC
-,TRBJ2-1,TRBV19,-,CASSSTRLSSYNEQFF,TGTGCCAGTAGCTCCACCAGGCTTAGCTCCTACAATGAGCAGTTCTTC
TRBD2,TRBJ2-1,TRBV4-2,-,CASSQEVSGSYNEQFF,TGTGCCAGCAGCCAAGAGGTTAGCGGGAGTTACAATGAGCAGTTCTTC
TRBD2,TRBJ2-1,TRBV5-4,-,CASSRTSSDYNEQFF,TGTGCCAGCAGCAGGACTAGCTCAGATTACAATGAGCAGTTCTTC
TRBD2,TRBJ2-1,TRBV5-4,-,CASSLPGTSGRAEQFF,TGTGCCAGCAGCTTGCCCGGGACTAGCGGGAGGGCTGAGCAGTTCTTC
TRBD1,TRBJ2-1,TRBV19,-,CASSMGLLRGYNEQFF,TGTGCCAGTAGTATGGGTCTCCTCAGGGGGTACAATGAGCAGTTCTTC
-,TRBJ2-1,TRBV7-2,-,CASSFGAANNEQFF,TGTGCCAGCAGCTTCGGAGCGGCTAACAATGAGCAGTTCTTC
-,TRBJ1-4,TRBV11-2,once,CASSLRVSTEKLFF,TGTGCCAGCAGCCTCAGGGTATCTACTGAAAAACTGTTTTTT
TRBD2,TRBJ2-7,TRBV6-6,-,CASSPGTSGSYEQYF,TGTGCCAGCAGTCCCGGGACTAGCGGATCCTACGAGCAGTACTTC
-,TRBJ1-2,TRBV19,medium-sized,CASSAPARGGGYTF,TGTGCCAGTAGTGCCCCCGCTAGGGGTGGGGGCTACACCTTC
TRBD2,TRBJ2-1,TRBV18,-,CASSPRAGGHTNEQFF,TGTGCCAGCTCACCACGTGCGGGAGGGCATACAAATGAGCAGTTCTTC
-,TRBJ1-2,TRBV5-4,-,CASSLDRANYGYTF,TGTGCCAGCAGCTTGGACAGGGCTAACTATGGCTACACCTTC
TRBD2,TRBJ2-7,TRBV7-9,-,CASALALAGGEQYF,TGTGCCAGCGCGTTAGCACTAGCGGGAGGCGAGCAGTACTTC
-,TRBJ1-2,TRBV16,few,CASSQDVSDIGYTF,TGTGCCAGCAGCCAAGACGTATCAGACATCGGCTACACCTTC
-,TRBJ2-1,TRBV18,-,CASSQAPPSAPYNEQFF,TGTGCCAGCTCACAAGCCCCTCCAAGCGCACCCTACAATGAGCAGTTCTTC
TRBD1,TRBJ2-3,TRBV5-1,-,CASRTGELAALKTYDTQYF,TGCGCCAGCAGGACAGGGGAACTGGCGGCATTAAAGACGTACGATACGCAGTATTTT
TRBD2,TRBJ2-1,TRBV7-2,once,CASSLLIAGLPFNEQFF,TGTGCCAGCAGCCTATTAATAGCGGGGCTCCCCTTTAATGAGCAGTTCTTC
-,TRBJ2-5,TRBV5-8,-,CASSLHRQETQYF,TGTGCCAGCAGCTTGCATAGACAAGAGACCCAGTACTTC